The source of this T cell receptor beta chain is a study of T-cell memory formation after mild COVID-19. This clonotype was counted between two and nine times. Antigen unknown. General study points: CD4/CD8 balance held among clones contracting day 15 to 85, and later expanders leaned CD4+. Largely, contracting CD4+ clones fell within CM and EM, and contracting CD8+ clones within EMRA. That cross-reactive memory joined was suggested by some responding clones appearing in pre-infection memory.

It was 5'RACE with constant-segment primers that produced the TCR alpha and TCR beta cDNA libraries, which carried sample barcodes and UMIs. One entry per CDR3 protein results from TCRdb running MiXCR on the 5' RACE reads. The sample records about 270,000 distinct CDR3 sequences, approximately 19% being singletons. CDR1 is SEHNR and CDR2 is FQNEAQ in the germline V gene (reference sequence). V lost 5 bases to trimming and J lost 4 bases; unmatched junction nucleotides: 13. The CDR3 spans 16 residues. The sequence was collected from a man younger than 35 who had mild COVID-19 (a few samples of this study predate the infection). Cell type and time point are not known. The sequenced sample consisted of PBMCs or a T cell subset sorted from them (not recorded which). This chain links TRBV7-9 with TRBJ2-7; 8 positions match TRBD1. The DNA for the CDR3 is TGTGCCAGCAGCGAGAAGGGGACAGGCCCTAGATACGAGCAGTACTTC. Translation: CASSEKGTGPRYEQYF.